This TCR beta chain emerged from a study of vaccination and CD4 T cells after COVID-19. Comment on this clonotype: The target antigen is unknown.

CDR3 length: 13 amino acids. Trimming left V 5 bases short and J 5 bases short, with 12 bases between. Germline CDR1 SGHTA, CDR2 FQGTGA. Scientists ran DNA taken from cultured CD4+ T cells through the Oncomine TCR Beta short-read assay for sequencing. TCRdb used MiXCR to reprocess the PCR reads, holding one entry per CDR3 protein. The sample contains approximately 20,000 distinct CDR3 sequences, 48% of which appear only once. Treatment given: approximately nine-day PBMC culture with coronavirus spike peptide pools or control peptides (ViraFEST assay). The sample was CD4+ T cells from blood, cultured in vitro, taken after SARS-CoV-2 vaccination. This sequence was found in a human donor who had recovered from COVID-19. This chain links TRBV7-3 with TRBJ1-1; D unclear. CDR3 region: CASSAPDGTEAFF. Written as DNA, the CDR3 is TGTGCCAGCAGCGCCCCGGATGGGACTGAAGCTTTCTTT.